This TCR beta chain was found in a study of CD8 T cells in ankylosing spondylitis. Researchers built TCR beta libraries using quantitative 5'-RACE with molecular barcodes. TCRdb redid the calling of the 5' RACE reads with MiXCR, one entry per CDR3 protein. The sample lists nearly 350,000 distinct CDR3 sequences; under 15% were seen once. This clonotype was recorded a few times. Its antigen is unknown. General study results and limits: Reports of some motif variants in reactive arthritis synovial fluid and blood predate this one. Characteristic of ankylosing spondylitis blood, it appeared, was a TCR beta motif comprising roughly 8 highly homologous variants. The clones that were linked to disease were reported to be significantly enriched in matched synovial fluid samples from ankylosing spondylitis patients.

V was shortened by 3 bases and J by 8 bases, with 14 bases between the two germline ends. There are 15 residues in the CDR3. The sequencing input was blood, either unsorted or a sorted T cell fraction (not recorded which). The chain joins TRBV12-3 or TRBV12-4 to TRBJ1-6; weak D call: TRBD1 (6 bases). The TCR sequence derives from a male donor with ankylosing spondylitis or in good health (not recorded which). Here the CDR3 reads CASSLTGQAYSPLHF. The DNA of the CDR3 is TGTGCCAGCAGTTTGACGGGACAAGCTTATTCACCCCTCCACTTT.